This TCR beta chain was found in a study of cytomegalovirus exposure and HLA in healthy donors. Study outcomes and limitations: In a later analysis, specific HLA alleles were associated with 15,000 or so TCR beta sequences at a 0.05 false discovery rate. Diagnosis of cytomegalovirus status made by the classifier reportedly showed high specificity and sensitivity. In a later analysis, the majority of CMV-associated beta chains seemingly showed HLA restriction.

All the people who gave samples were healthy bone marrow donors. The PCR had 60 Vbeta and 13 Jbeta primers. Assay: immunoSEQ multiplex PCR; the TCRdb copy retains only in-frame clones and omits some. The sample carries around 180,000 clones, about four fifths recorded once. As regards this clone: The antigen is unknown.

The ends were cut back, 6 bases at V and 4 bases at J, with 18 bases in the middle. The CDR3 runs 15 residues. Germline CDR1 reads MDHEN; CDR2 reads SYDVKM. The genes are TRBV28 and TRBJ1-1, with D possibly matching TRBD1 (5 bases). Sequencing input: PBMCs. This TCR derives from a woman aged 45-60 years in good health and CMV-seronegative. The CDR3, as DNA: TGTGCCAGCAGCCCACGACTGCTGCAGGGCACTGAAGCTTTCTTT. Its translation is CASSPRLLQGTEAFF. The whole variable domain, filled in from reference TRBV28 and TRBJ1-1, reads DVKVTQSSRYLVKRTGEKVFLECVQDMDHENMFWYRQDPGLGLRLIYFSYDVKMKEKGDIPEGYSVSREKKERFSLILESASTNQTSMYLCASSPRLLQGTEAFFGQGTRLTVV.